A single T cell receptor (beta chain) is shown here with its context. Its antigen is not identified. The data originate from a study of T cell responses to AZD1222 COVID-19 vaccine. V dropped 6 bases and J dropped 4 bases, with 11 bases sitting between them. The CDR3 has 13 amino acids. Per germline, CDR1 MNHEY and CDR2 SVGAGI. Study-wide findings and caveats: The study reported that nearly half of spike-specific TCRs target unmutated variant regions. Elevations in Spike-specific TCR breadth and depth followed administration of two AZD1222 doses.

Sequenced by immunoSEQ multiplex PCR; TCRdb stores in-frame clones only, minus some. The table includes around 120,000 clones, around 90% detected once. The clonotype was recovered from an adult in good health. V is TRBV6-5 and J is TRBJ2-3; D is unclear. The material sequenced was peripheral blood, taken on day 0 of AZD1222 vaccination. The CDR3 loop is CASSTTWADTQYF. As DNA, the CDR3 is TGTGCCAGCAGCACTACCTGGGCAGATACGCAGTATTTT.